These 17 T cell receptor beta chains were all obtained from the same sample, sequenced in a study of T cell repertoires in cytomegalovirus infection (dated by TCRdb to about 2019). Their antigen targets remain unknown. The sample's treatment or condition label, in plain terms: in vitro stimulation with specific CMV peptide epitopes to enrich CMV-specific T cells. The sequencer listed for this sample is Illumina HiSeq 1500. The raw public data were reprocessed by TCRdb itself: fastp quality trimming at Q25, MiXCR clonotype calling, in-frame beta chains only. For every CDR3 protein sequence, its rows merge into one entry that carries the most common genes and DNA. In this sample the table shows under 50,000 distinct CDR3 sequences, over 20% of which occur a single time. Around nine tenths of the sample belongs to the ten largest clones. The sample here was CD8+ T cells from cultured PBMCs, taken from culture after CMV antigen stimulation. Every receptor here comes from a human donor in good health (CMV status not recorded). Some clones in this sample may be carry-over from other donors' samples.

The J gene is TRBJ2-1, the V gene TRBV20-1, with TRBD2 identical over 12 bases. V was pared by 7 bases and J by 7 bases, with 11 bases of the junction left unmatched. The CDR3 consists of 15 residues. The germline V gene has CDR1 DFQATT and CDR2 SNEGSKA (reference sequence). CDR3 residues: CSVPRLAGEWNEQFF. The DNA for the CDR3 is TGCAGTGTTCCTAGACTAGCGGGGGAATGGAATGAGCAGTTCTTC.

The rearrangement uses TRBV7-2 and TRBJ1-1; no clear D. Germline V gene data show CDR1 as SGHTA and CDR2 as FQGNSA. Trimming cost V 7 bases and J 2 bases, with 20 bases left between them. The CDR3 covers 16 residues. The CDR3 nucleotides read TGTGCCAGCACTAACGCCGGGGTTCGCTTCAACACTGAAGCTTTCTTT. Amino acids: CASTNAGVRFNTEAFF. Looking up the rest from reference TRBV7-2 and TRBJ1-1 gives the full variable domain: GAGVSQSPSNKVTEKGKDVELRCDPISGHTALYWYRQSLGQGLEFLIYFQGNSAPDKSGLPSDRFSAERTGGSVSTLTIQRTQQEDSAVYLCASTNAGVRFNTEAFFGQGTRLTVV.

V is TRBV7-9 and J is TRBJ1-4; 7 bases are shared with TRBD1. This CDR3 is built from 16 residues. Germline-derived CDR1 and CDR2 are SEHNR and FQNEAQ (reference sequence). V gave up 5 bases and J gave up 4 bases; unmatched junction bases: 10. This chain's CDR3 is CASSMSRDSRNEKLFF. DNA for the CDR3: TGTGCCAGCAGCATGAGCCGGGACAGCCGTAATGAAAAACTGTTTTTT.

Note on this clonotype: One end of the junction is discordant with germline, which a read error may explain. The rearrangement links TRBV7-6 to TRBJ2-1; tentative D call: TRBD2 (5 bases). Germline CDR1 SGHVS, CDR2 FNYEAQ. CDR3 size: 15 residues. The CDR3 here is CASSYNSLAYNEQFF. The CDR3 DNA sequence: TGTGCCAGTAGCTACAATTCACTAGCCTACAATGAGCAGTTCTTC.

The chain recombines TRBV7-6 with TRBJ1-1, with D tentatively TRBD1 (5 bases). The CDR3 is made up of 14 amino acids. V lost 7 bases and J 5 bases, leaving 17 bases between the germline ends. The germline V gene has CDR1 SGHVS and CDR2 FNYEAQ. The DNA for the CDR3 is TGTGCCAGCACTCCGGGAGGGGCGCGGACTGAAGCTTTCTTT. Its protein is CASTPGGARTEAFF.

This clonotype was seen a few times. The chain links TRBV7-3 to TRBJ1-3; D not resolved. The CDR3 length is 15 residues. CDR1 and CDR2 from the germline V gene are SGHTA and FQGTGA. V gave up 5 bases and J gave up 3 bases, with 14 bases separating them. The CDR3 DNA follows: TGTGCCAGCAGCCTCAGCCCGGCAGGTGGAAACACCATATATTTT. Protein: CASSLSPAGGNTIYF.

The rearrangement uses TRBV7-6 and TRBJ2-7; 10 positions match TRBD1. The germline V gene encodes CDR1 SGHVS and CDR2 FNYEAQ. After removal of 1 base from V and 3 bases from J, the junction contained 3 bases not matched to a gene. The CDR3 spans 15 residues. The CDR3 DNA sequence: TGTGCCAGCAGCTTAGGGACAGGGGGTTTCTACGAGCAGTACTTC. It encodes CASSLGTGGFYEQYF.

The chain combines TRBV27 with TRBJ2-5; 10 positions agree with TRBD2. With V trimmed by 6 bases and J by 2 bases, 6 bases remained unmatched. The germline gives CDR1 MNHEY, CDR2 SMNVEV (reference sequence). The CDR3 is 15 residues long. The CDR3 DNA is TGTGCCAGCAGACCTAGCGGGGGAGGGCAAGAGACCCAGTACTTC. This translates into CASRPSGGGQETQYF.

This chain joins TRBV7-2 and TRBJ1-2; TRBD1 matches 8 bases. CDR1 and CDR2 from the germline V gene are SGHTA and FQGNSA. The CDR3 is made up of 18 amino acids. With 1 base clipped from V and 0 bases from J, the junction kept 10 bases outside the gene matches. CDR3 sequence reads: CASSLGDRRRLPNYGYTF. The CDR3 DNA is TGTGCCAGCAGCTTAGGGGACAGGCGACGCTTACCTAACTATGGCTACACCTTC. The full variable domain, in which reference TRBV7-2 and TRBJ1-2 provide the parts outside the CDR3, is GAGVSQSPSNKVTEKGKDVELRCDPISGHTALYWYRQSLGQGLEFLIYFQGNSAPDKSGLPSDRFSAERTGGSVSTLTIQRTQQEDSAVYLCASSLGDRRRLPNYGYTFGSGTRLTVV.

This clonotype was counted many times. The chain links TRBV7-2 to TRBJ2-1; D is unresolved. The germline V and J ends were trimmed by 6 bases and 1 base, with 10 bases remaining between them. The germline gives CDR1 SGHTA, CDR2 FQGNSA. The CDR3 length is 14 residues. CDR3 loop: CASSFLGSYNEQFF. Here the CDR3 DNA reads TGTGCCAGCAGTTTCCTGGGGTCCTACAATGAGCAGTTCTTC.

The rearrangement joins TRBV19 to TRBJ2-3; a weak D match, TRBD1 (6 bases). The CDR3 consists of 15 residues. Between the trimmed V and J ends, which lost 7 bases and 5 bases, there was a span of 19 bases. CDR1 and CDR2 from the germline V gene are LNHDA and SQIVND (reference sequence). CDR3 sequence reads: CASTPRGMNVDTQYF. The CDR3 nucleotides read TGTGCCAGTACCCCAAGGGGGATGAATGTAGATACGCAGTATTTT.

The rearrangement links TRBV4-3 to TRBJ1-1; the D gene is possibly TRBD1 (6 bases). The germline V gene encodes CDR1 LGHNA and CDR2 YSLEER. This CDR3 spans 14 amino acids. Trimming stripped 3 bases from V and 3 bases from J, with 11 bases between. The DNA of the CDR3 is TGCGCCAGCAGCCAGGTGTCAGGGGACACTGAAGCTTTCTTT. It yields the protein CASSQVSGDTEAFF.

This clonotype has just a few counts. The chain joins TRBV7-8 to TRBJ1-2; D perhaps matches TRBD1 (6 bases). Germline loops: CDR1 SGHVS, CDR2 FQNEAQ. Trimming removed 1 base from V and 4 bases from J, with 19 bases in between. The CDR3 is made up of 17 amino acids. Here the CDR3 DNA reads TGTGCCAGCAGCTTAGAATCCAGTGGGGACAAGAGCTATGGCTACACCTTC. This codes for CASSLESSGDKSYGYTF.

The gene calls are TRBV6-5 and TRBJ2-2; TRBD1 aligns across 8 bases. J was trimmed by 4 bases and V by 0 bases; bases with no gene match: 10. Germline-derived CDR1 and CDR2 are MNHEY and SVGAGI. This CDR3 is 18 amino acids long. CDR3 sequence (DNA): TGTGCCAGCAGTTACTCGGGGTTGGGCAGGGGGCGCACCGGGGAGCTGTTTTTT. This gives the protein CASSYSGLGRGRTGELFF.

The chain is built from TRBV2 and TRBJ1-5; D ambiguous. V dropped 5 bases and J dropped 4 bases, with 15 bases sitting between them. Germline-derived CDR1 and CDR2 are SNHLY and FYNNEI. The CDR3 consists of 15 residues. Here the CDR3 reads CASSLREGSNQPQHF. CDR3 bases: TGTGCCAGCAGTCTCCGGGAAGGGTCGAATCAGCCCCAGCATTTT.

This chain uses TRBV7-9 with TRBJ2-3; D is perhaps TRBD2 (6 bases). Germline lookup yields CDR1 SEHNR and CDR2 FQNEAQ (reference sequence). Trimming took off 5 bases at V and 5 bases at J, with 14 bases between the two ends. The CDR3 spans 14 residues. The CDR3 DNA reads as TGTGCCAGCAGCCAGGAGGGCCTTGGAGATACGCAGTATTTT. It is translated as CASSQEGLGDTQYF.

This rearrangement joins TRBV12-3 or TRBV12-4 to TRBJ2-1, with 9 nucleotides matching TRBD2. This CDR3 is built from 14 residues. Losses at the gene ends were 5 bases for V and 8 bases for J; bases not matched to a gene: 7. The CDR3 DNA follows: TGTGCCAGCAGTCCCCCGGGACTAGCCCATGAGCAGTTCTTC. Translated, it gives CASSPPGLAHEQFF.